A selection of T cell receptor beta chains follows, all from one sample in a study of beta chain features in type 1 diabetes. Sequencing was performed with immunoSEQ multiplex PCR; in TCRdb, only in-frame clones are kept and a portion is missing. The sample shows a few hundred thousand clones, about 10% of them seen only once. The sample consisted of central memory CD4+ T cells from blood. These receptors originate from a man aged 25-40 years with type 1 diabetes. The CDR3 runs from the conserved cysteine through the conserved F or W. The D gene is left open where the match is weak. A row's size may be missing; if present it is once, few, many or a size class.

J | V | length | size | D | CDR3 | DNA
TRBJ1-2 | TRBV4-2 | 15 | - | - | CASSQEGLPGGGYTF | TGTGCCAGCAGCCAAGAAGGCCTACCCGGAGGGGGCTACACCTTC
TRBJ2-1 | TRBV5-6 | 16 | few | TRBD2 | CASSVRDAGGYNEQFF | TGTGCCAGCAGCGTGAGAGATGCGGGAGGGTACAATGAGCAGTTCTTC
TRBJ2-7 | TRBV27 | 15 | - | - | CASSLSFGGPHEQYF | TGTGCCAGCAGTTTATCTTTCGGGGGGCCCCACGAGCAGTACTTC
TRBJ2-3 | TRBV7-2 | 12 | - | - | CASSVNPDTQYF | TGTGCCAGCAGCGTCAACCCGGATACGCAGTATTTT
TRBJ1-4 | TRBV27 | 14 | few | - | CASRSMGGQEKLFF | TGTGCCAGCAGGAGTATGGGGGGGCAGGAAAAACTGTTTTTT
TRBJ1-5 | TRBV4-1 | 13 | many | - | CASSQDLNQPQHF | TGCGCCAGCAGCCAAGATCTTAATCAGCCCCAGCATTTT
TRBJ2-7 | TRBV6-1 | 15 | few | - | CASSDTILASYEQYF | TGTGCCAGCAGTGATACGATACTAGCCTCCTACGAGCAGTACTTC
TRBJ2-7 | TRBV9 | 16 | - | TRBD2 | CASRIRLAGASYEQYF | TGTGCCAGCAGGATCAGACTAGCGGGTGCCTCCTACGAGCAGTACTTC
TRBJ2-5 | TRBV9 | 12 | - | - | CASSVAWETQYF | TGTGCCAGCAGCGTGGCGTGGGAGACCCAGTACTTC
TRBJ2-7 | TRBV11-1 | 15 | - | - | CASSLRAGRSYEQYF | TGTGCCAGCAGCCTACGGGCAGGGAGGTCCTACGAGCAGTACTTC
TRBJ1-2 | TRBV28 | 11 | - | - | CAGRSRTGYTF | TGTGCCGGTCGAAGTCGGACCGGCTACACCTTC
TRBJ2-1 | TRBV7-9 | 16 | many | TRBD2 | CASSSLAGASYNEQFF | TGTGCCAGCAGCTCCTTAGCGGGAGCCTCCTACAATGAGCAGTTCTTC
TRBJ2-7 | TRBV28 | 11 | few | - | CASSLFDEQYF | TGTGCCAGCAGTTTATTTGACGAGCAGTACTTC
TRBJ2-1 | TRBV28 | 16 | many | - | CASSLRSQGPLNEQFF | TGTGCCAGCAGTTTAAGGTCTCAGGGGCCTCTCAATGAGCAGTTCTTC
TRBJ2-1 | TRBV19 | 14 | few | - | CASESGFGSNEQFF | TGTGCCAGCGAGAGCGGGTTTGGGAGCAATGAGCAGTTCTTC
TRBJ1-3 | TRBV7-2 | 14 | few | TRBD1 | CASSEDRAGNTIYF | TGTGCCAGCAGCGAGGACAGGGCTGGAAACACCATATATTTT
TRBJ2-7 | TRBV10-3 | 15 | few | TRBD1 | CAISERDRVSYEQYF | TGTGCCATCAGTGAGCGGGACAGGGTCTCCTACGAGCAGTACTTC
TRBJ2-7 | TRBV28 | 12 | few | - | CASKAGSYEQYF | TGTGCCAGCAAAGCAGGGAGTTACGAGCAGTACTTC
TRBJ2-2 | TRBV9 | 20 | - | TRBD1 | CASSVPLGKQGRPNTGELFF | TGTGCCAGCAGCGTCCCCCTCGGAAAACAGGGGCGACCGAACACCGGGGAGCTGTTTTTT
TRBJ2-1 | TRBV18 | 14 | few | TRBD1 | CASSVQGIYNEQFF | TGTGCCAGCTCAGTACAGGGGATATACAATGAGCAGTTCTTC
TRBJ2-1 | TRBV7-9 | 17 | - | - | CASSQDHLRNSYNEQFF | TGTGCCAGCAGCCAAGATCACTTGCGGAACTCCTACAATGAGCAGTTCTTC
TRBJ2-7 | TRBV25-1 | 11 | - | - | CASSDPYEQYF | TGTGCCAGCAGTGACCCCTACGAGCAGTACTTC
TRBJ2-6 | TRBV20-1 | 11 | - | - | CSASGANVLTF | TGCAGTGCTAGTGGGGCCAACGTCCTGACTTTC
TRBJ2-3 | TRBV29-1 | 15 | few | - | CSVEGGTKYSDTQYF | TGCAGCGTTGAAGGGGGGACAAAGTATTCAGATACGCAGTATTTT
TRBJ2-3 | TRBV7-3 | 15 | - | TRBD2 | CASSPSGRETDTQYF | TGTGCCAGCAGCCCCAGCGGGAGGGAGACAGATACGCAGTATTTT
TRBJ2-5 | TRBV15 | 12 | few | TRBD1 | CATSDRVETQYF | TGTGCCACCTCCGACAGGGTAGAGACCCAGTACTTC
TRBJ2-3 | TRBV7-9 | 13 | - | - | CASSLSMGDTQYF | TGTGCCAGCAGCCTCTCCATGGGAGATACGCAGTATTTT
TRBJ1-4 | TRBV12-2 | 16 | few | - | CASSTGWTGGGEKLFF | TGTGCCAGCAGCACGGGTTGGACAGGGGGCGGTGAAAAACTGTTTTTT
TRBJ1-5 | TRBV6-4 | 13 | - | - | CASSDDVNQPQHF | TGTGCCAGCAGTGACGACGTGAATCAGCCCCAGCATTTT